This T cell receptor (beta chain) derives from a study of spatial heterogeneity in lung cancer. Points from the study as a whole: Resection saw ubiquitous expanded tumor TCRs appear in blood more than follow-up did.

The time point is: sample taken at primary tumor resection. Unsorted whole RNA samples from tumor, nontumor lung or frozen PBMC were sequenced. The cohort: some 73 early-stage, untreated non-small cell lung cancer patients. Per the germline V gene, CDR1 is DFQATT and CDR2 is SNEGSKA (reference sequence). This CDR3 is built from 12 residues. V lost 5 bases and J 4 bases, leaving 11 bases between the germline ends. Single TCR cDNA molecules each had their own unique molecular identifier. TCRdb called the 5' RACE reads again in MiXCR, with one record for every CDR3 protein. The sample lists about 92,000 distinct CDR3 sequences, 12% seen once, with 35% to 50% in the top ten. To note about this clonotype: Antigen: not known.

Sequencing was performed on PBMCs, taken at surgery. The chain links TRBV20-1 to TRBJ2-5; TRBD1 or TRBD2 may be the D gene (6 bases each). The TCR was taken from a male donor with early-stage non-small cell lung cancer. CDR3 loop: CSASGGSETQYF. DNA for the CDR3: TGCAGTGCTTCCGGGGGCTCAGAGACCCAGTACTTC.